Included here is one TCR beta chain sequence, with context. V lost 6 bases and J 3 bases, leaving 15 bases between the germline ends. The germline V gene encodes CDR1 MDHEN and CDR2 SYDVKM. The CDR3 runs to 15 residues. Sequenced by immunoSEQ multiplex PCR; TCRdb stores in-frame clones only, minus some. The sample lists tens of thousands of clones; 70% to 85% were seen once. The data originate from a study of radiotherapy plus CTLA-4 blockade in lung cancer. CTLA-4 blockade with ipilimumab, together with focal radiation, was given to patients with chemo-refractory metastatic non-small-cell lung cancer.

This sample comprised peripheral blood, obtained from a patient treated with radiotherapy plus ipilimumab. The J gene is TRBJ1-5, the V gene TRBV28, with a tentative D call TRBD1 (6 bases). This TCR was recovered from a human donor with non-small cell lung cancer who had stable disease on radiotherapy plus ipilimumab. The CDR3 DNA follows: TGTGCCAGCAGGGGGGCCCTTTCGGACAATCAGCCCCAGCATTTT. Protein sequence: CASRGALSDNQPQHF.